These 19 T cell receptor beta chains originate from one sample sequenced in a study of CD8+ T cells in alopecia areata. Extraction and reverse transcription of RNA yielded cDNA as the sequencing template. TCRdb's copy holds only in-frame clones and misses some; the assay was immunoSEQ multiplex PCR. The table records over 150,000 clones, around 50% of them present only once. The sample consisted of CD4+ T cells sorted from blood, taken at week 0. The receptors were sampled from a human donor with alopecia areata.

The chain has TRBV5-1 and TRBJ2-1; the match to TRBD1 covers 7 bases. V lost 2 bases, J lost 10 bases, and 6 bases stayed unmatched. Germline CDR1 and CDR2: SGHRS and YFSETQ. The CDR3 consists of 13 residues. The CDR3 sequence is CASSFTGVYEQFF. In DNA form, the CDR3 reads TGCGCCAGCAGCTTTACAGGGGTCTACGAGCAGTTCTTC.

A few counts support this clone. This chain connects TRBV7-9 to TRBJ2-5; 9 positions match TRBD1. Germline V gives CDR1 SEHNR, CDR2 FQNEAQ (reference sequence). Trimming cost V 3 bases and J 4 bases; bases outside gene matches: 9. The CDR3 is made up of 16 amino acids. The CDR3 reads CASSFQPLDRGETQYF. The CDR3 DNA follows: TGTGCCAGCAGCTTCCAACCCCTGGACAGGGGAGAGACCCAGTACTTC.

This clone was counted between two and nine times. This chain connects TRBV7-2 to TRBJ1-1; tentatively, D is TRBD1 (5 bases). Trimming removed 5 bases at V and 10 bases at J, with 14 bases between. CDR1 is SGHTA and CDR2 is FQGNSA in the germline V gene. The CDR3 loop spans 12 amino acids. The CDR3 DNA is TGTGCCAGCAGCCTGGGGACCCCGGGAGCTTTCTTT. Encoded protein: CASSLGTPGAFF.

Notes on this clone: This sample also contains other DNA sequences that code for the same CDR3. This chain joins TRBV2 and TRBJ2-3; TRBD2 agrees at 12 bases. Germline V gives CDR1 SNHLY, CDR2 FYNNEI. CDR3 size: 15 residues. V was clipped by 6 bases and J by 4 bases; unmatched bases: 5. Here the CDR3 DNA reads TGTGCCAGCAGACAACTAGCGGGGGGTCCAGATACGCAGTATTTT. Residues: CASRQLAGGPDTQYF.

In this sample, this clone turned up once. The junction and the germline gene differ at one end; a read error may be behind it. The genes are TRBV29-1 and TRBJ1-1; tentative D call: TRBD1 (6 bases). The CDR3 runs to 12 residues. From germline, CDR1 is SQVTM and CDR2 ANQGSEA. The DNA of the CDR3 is TGCAGCGGCCGGGACACCGCCGCTGTGCCGATCTTT. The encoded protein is CSGRDTAAVPIF.

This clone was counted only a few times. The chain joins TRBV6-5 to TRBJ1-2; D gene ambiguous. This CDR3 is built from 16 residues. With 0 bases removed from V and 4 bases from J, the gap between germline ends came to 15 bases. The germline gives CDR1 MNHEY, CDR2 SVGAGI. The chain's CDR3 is CASSYSQERSPYGYTF. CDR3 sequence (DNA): TGTGCCAGCAGTTACTCGCAGGAACGTTCGCCCTATGGCTACACCTTC.

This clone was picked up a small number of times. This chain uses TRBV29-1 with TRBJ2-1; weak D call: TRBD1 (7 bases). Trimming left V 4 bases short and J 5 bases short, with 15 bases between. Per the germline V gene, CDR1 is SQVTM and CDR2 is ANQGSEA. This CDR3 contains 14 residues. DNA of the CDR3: TGCAGCGTTGTCCAGGGGGGCCCACACAATGAGCAGTTCTTC. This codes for CSVVQGGPHNEQFF.

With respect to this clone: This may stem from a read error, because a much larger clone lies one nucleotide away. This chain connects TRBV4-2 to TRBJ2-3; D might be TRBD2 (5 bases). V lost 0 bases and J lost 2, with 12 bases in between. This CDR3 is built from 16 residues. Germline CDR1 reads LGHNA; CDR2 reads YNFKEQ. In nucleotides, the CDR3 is TGTGCCAGCAGCCAAGATCATTCCGGGGACACAGATACGCAGTATTTT. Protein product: CASSQDHSGDTDTQYF.

The CDR3 loop reads CASSHTSGSTDTQYF. CDR3 nucleotide sequence: TGCGCCAGCAGCCATACTAGCGGTAGCACAGATACGCAGTATTTT. This chain uses TRBV4-1 with TRBJ2-3, with 8 bases identical to TRBD2. The germline CDR1 and CDR2 sequences are MGHRA and YSYEKL. The J segment lost 0 bases and the V segment lost 3 bases, leaving 2 bases of the junction unmatched. The CDR3 length is 15 residues.

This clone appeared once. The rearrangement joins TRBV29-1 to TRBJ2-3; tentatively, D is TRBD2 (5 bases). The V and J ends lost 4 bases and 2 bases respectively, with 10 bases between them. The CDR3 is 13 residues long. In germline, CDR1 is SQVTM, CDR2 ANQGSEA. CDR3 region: CSVARVLTDTQYF. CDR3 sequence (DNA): TGCAGCGTTGCGCGGGTACTCACAGATACGCAGTATTTT.

CDR3 sequence: CASRLGQPQETQYF. CDR3 bases: TGTGCCAGCCGGCTGGGACAGCCTCAAGAGACCCAGTACTTC. The V call is TRBV13, the J call TRBJ2-5, with 7 bases identical to TRBD1. Germline V gives CDR1 PRHDT, CDR2 FYEKMQ (reference sequence). J gave up 2 bases and V 8 bases, and 8 bases lay outside the gene matches. The CDR3 runs 14 residues. The whole variable domain, filled in from reference TRBV13 and TRBJ2-5, reads AAGVIQSPRHLIKEKRETATLKCYPIPRHDTVYWYQQGPGQDPQFLISFYEKMQSDKGSIPDRFSAQQFSDYHSELNMSSLELGDSALYFCASRLGQPQETQYFGPGTRLLVL.

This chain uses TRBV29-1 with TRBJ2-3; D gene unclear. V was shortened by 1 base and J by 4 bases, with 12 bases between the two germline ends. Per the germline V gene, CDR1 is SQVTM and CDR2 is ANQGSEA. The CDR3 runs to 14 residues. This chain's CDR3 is CSVEASENPDTQYF. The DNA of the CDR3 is TGCAGCGTTGAAGCATCGGAGAATCCAGATACGCAGTATTTT.

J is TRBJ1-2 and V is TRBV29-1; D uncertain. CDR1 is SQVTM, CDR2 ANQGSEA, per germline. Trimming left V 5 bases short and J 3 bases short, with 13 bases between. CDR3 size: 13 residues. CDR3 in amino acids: CSVSVGSDYGYTF. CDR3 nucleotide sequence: TGCAGCGTTTCAGTGGGGTCTGACTATGGCTACACCTTC.

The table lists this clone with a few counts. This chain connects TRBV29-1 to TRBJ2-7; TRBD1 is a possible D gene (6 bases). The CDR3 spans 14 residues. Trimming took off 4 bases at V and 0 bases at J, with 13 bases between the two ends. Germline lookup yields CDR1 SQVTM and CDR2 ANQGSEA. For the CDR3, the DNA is TGCAGCGTTGTAGGGGGAGCCCGCTCCTACGAGCAGTACTTC. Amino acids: CSVVGGARSYEQYF.

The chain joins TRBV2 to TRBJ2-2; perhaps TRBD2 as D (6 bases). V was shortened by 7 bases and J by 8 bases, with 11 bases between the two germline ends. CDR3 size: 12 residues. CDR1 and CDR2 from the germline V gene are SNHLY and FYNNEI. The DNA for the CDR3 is TGTGCCAGCAAGGAGGGGCCGGGGGAGCTGTTTTTT. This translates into CASKEGPGELFF.

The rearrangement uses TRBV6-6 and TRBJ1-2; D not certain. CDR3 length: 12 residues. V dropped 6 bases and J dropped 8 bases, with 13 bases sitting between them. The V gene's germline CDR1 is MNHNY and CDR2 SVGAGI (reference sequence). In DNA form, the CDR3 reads TGTGCCAGCAGCTTCGGACCAGAGGGCTACACCTTC. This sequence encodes CASSFGPEGYTF.

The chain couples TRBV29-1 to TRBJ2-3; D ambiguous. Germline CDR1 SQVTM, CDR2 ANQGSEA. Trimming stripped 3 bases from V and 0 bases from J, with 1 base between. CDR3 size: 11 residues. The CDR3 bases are TGCAGCGTTGACAGCACAGATACGCAGTATTTT. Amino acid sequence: CSVDSTDTQYF.

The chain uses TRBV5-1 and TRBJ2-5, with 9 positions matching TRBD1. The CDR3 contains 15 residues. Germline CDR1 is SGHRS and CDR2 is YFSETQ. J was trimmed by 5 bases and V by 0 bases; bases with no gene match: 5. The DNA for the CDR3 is TGCGCCAGCAGCTTGGCACAGGGGGCCTCGGAGACCCAGTACTTC. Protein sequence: CASSLAQGASETQYF.

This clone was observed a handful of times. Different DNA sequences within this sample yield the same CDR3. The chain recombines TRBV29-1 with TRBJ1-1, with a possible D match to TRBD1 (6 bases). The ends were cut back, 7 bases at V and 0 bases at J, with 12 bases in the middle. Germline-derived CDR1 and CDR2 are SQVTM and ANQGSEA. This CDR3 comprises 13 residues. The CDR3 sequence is CSGTGQLNTEAFF. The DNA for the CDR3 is TGCAGCGGCACAGGACAGTTGAACACTGAAGCTTTCTTT.